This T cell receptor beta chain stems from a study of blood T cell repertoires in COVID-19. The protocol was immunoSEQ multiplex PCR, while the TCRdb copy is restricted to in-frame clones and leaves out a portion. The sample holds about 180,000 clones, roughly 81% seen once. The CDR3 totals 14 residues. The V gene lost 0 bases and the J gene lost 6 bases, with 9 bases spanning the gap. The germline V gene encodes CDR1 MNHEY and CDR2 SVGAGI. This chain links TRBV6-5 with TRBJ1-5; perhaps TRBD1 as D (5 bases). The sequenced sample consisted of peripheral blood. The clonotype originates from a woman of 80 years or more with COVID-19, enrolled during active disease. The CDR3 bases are TGTGCCAGCAGTTACTCGGGGCCCCCTCAGCCCCAGCATTTT. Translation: CASSYSGPPQPQHF.